The rows below give T cell receptor beta chains drawn from one sample of a study of blood T cell repertoires in COVID-19. TCRdb keeps only in-frame clones here, not all; method: immunoSEQ multiplex PCR. This table has just under 40,000 clones, 80% to 90% appearing once. The sequenced sample was peripheral blood. Receptor source: a man aged 45-65 years with active or convalescent COVID-19. Both conserved end residues are part of each CDR3. Fields, in order: D gene, J gene, V gene, clone size, CDR3 protein, CDR3 DNA. A D gene is named only where the DNA matches it firmly. Clone size is stated in some rows and not others, as once, few, many or a class when expanded.

>-|TRBJ1-6|TRBV3-1/TRBV3-2|-
CASSQWTVPLSPLHF
TGTGCCAGCAGTCAGTGGACAGTGCCCCTTTCACCCCTCCACTTT
>TRBD2|TRBJ2-1|TRBV5-1|-
CASSSFGGDNEQFF
TGCGCCAGCAGCTCTTTCGGGGGGGACAATGAGCAGTTCTTC
>-|TRBJ1-5|TRBV7-8|-
CASSFGGNQPQHF
TGTGCCAGCAGCTTTGGGGGGAATCAGCCCCAGCATTTT
>-|TRBJ2-7|TRBV19|-
CASSRDWNSYEQYF
TGTGCCAGTAGTCGGGACTGGAACTCCTACGAGCAGTACTTC
>-|TRBJ1-2|TRBV27|large
CASSFLPGIGYGYTF
TGTGCCAGCAGTTTCCTCCCGGGAATCGGCTATGGCTACACCTTC
>TRBD1|TRBJ1-4|TRBV14|-
CASSQVSRQGADSEKLFF
TGTGCCAGCAGCCAGGTGTCCCGACAGGGGGCGGACTCGGAAAAACTGTTTTTT
>-|TRBJ1-3|TRBV30|-
CACRQDGSGNTIYF
TGTGCCTGTCGACAGGATGGCTCTGGAAACACCATATATTTT
>-|TRBJ2-2|TRBV3-1/TRBV3-2|once
CASSLGHSNTGELFF
TGTGCCAGCAGCCTCGGACACTCGAACACCGGGGAGCTGTTTTTT
>-|TRBJ2-3|TRBV5-1|-
CASRLRGTPSTDTQYF
TGCGCCAGCAGGTTGAGGGGGACCCCTAGCACAGATACGCAGTATTTT
>-|TRBJ1-2|TRBV28|-
CASKKGGGWDGYTF
TGTGCCAGCAAGAAAGGGGGGGGATGGGATGGCTACACCTTC
>TRBD1|TRBJ1-1|TRBV5-1|once
CASSPSPGQGAVMNTEAFF
TGCGCCAGCAGCCCGTCCCCGGGACAGGGGGCAGTGATGAACACTGAAGCTTTCTTT
>TRBD1|TRBJ2-5|TRBV5-1|-
CASTRQGRQETQYF
TGCGCCAGCACCCGACAGGGGAGGCAAGAGACCCAGTACTTC
>TRBD2|TRBJ2-5|TRBV7-2|-
CASSFQAGQETQYF
TGTGCCAGCAGCTTTCAAGCGGGGCAAGAGACCCAGTACTTC
>-|TRBJ1-4|TRBV5-5|-
CASSQGQPRTNEKLFF
TGTGCCAGCAGCCAAGGACAGCCGAGAACTAATGAAAAACTGTTTTTT
>TRBD2|TRBJ2-3|TRBV24-1|-
CATSDPGGPADTQYF
TGTGCCACCAGTGACCCGGGGGGGCCGGCAGATACGCAGTATTTT
>-|TRBJ2-3|TRBV10-2|-
CASSLNNRLDTQYF
TGCGCCAGCAGCCTTAATAACAGGCTAGATACGCAGTATTTT
>-|TRBJ1-1|TRBV11-2|-
CASSLEEILNTEAFF
TGTGCCAGCAGCCTGGAGGAGATTCTTAACACTGAAGCTTTCTTT
>-|TRBJ1-1|TRBV2|-
CASRSGEGGSSFF
TGTGCCAGCAGGTCCGGGGAGGGAGGTTCGTCTTTCTTT
>-|TRBJ1-5|TRBV11-2|-
CASSPGTGGKNQPQHF
TGTGCCAGCAGCCCAGGGACGGGGGGAAAGAATCAGCCCCAGCATTTT
>TRBD2|TRBJ2-3|TRBV9|-
CASSPFGGTDTQYF
TGTGCCAGCAGCCCTTTCGGGGGGACAGATACGCAGTATTTT
>-|TRBJ1-1|TRBV5-1|-
CASSLLQGSGTEAFF
TGCGCCAGCAGCTTATTACAGGGCTCCGGCACTGAAGCTTTCTTT
>TRBD1|TRBJ1-1|TRBV7-9|-
CASSSTGRGTEAFF
TGTGCCAGCAGCTCGACAGGGCGGGGCACTGAAGCTTTCTTT
>-|TRBJ2-1|TRBV7-2|-
CASSLEGVGPYNEQFF
TGTGCCAGCAGCTTAGAAGGGGTGGGTCCCTACAATGAGCAGTTCTTC
>-|TRBJ1-1|TRBV20-1|-
CSASWTVNTEAFF
TGCAGTGCTAGTTGGACAGTGAACACTGAAGCTTTCTTT
>-|TRBJ1-1|TRBV5-1|-
CASSPRSVDSEAFF
TGCGCCAGCAGCCCGCGGTCGGTTGACTCTGAAGCTTTCTTT
>-|TRBJ1-1|TRBV11-2|-
CASSLVGGLGTEAFF
TGTGCCAGCAGCTTAGTGGGGGGACTGGGGACTGAAGCTTTCTTT
>TRBD1|TRBJ1-5|TRBV6-2/TRBV6-3|-
CASSYRDRGFQPQHF
TGTGCCAGCAGTTACAGGGACAGGGGGTTTCAGCCCCAGCATTTT
>TRBD1|TRBJ2-3|TRBV28|-
CASSTRQGSPDTQYF
TGTGCCAGCAGTACCAGACAGGGGTCTCCAGATACGCAGTATTTT
>-|TRBJ1-1|TRBV3-1/TRBV3-2|-
CASSQGSPGEAFF
TGTGCCAGCAGCCAAGGGAGCCCGGGAGAAGCTTTCTTT
>-|TRBJ1-6|TRBV5-4|-
CASSPTGGNMSPLHF
TGTGCCAGCAGTCCCACGGGGGGAAATATGTCACCCCTCCACTTT
>-|TRBJ1-1|TRBV19|-
CASSMQGRGNTEAFF
TGTGCCAGTAGTATGCAGGGTCGAGGCAACACTGAAGCTTTCTTT
>-|TRBJ1-2|TRBV29-1|-
CSVLEPNVYGYTF
TGCAGCGTTTTAGAACCGAACGTCTATGGCTACACCTTC
>-|TRBJ1-4|TRBV29-1|-
CSVGGATTNEKLFF
TGCAGCGTTGGTGGTGCGACAACTAATGAAAAACTGTTTTTT
>-|TRBJ1-6|TRBV15|-
CATSRGGPYNSPLHF
TGTGCCACCAGCAGAGGGGGGCCTTATAATTCACCCCTCCACTTT
>-|TRBJ1-1|TRBV7-3|-
CASRQWEGRSEAFF
TGTGCCAGCAGACAGTGGGAGGGGAGGTCTGAAGCTTTCTTT
>TRBD2|TRBJ2-2|TRBV7-3|-
CASSPHRGRDTGELFF
TGTGCCAGCAGCCCCCATCGGGGGAGGGACACCGGGGAGCTGTTTTTT
>-|TRBJ1-6|TRBV12-3/TRBV12-4|-
CASSFLRSPLHF
TGTGCCAGCAGTTTCTTGCGTTCACCCCTCCACTTT
>-|TRBJ2-5|TRBV12-3/TRBV12-4|-
CASSSRGGETQYF
TGTGCCAGCAGTTCACGAGGGGGAGAGACCCAGTACTTC
>TRBD1|TRBJ1-6|TRBV2|-
CASLARGPINSYNSPLHF
TGTGCCAGCCTCGCCAGGGGGCCTATAAACTCCTATAATTCACCCCTCCACTTT
>TRBD2|TRBJ2-5|TRBV19|once
CASSMGSGLQETQYF
TGTGCCAGTAGTATGGGTAGCGGGCTTCAAGAGACCCAGTACTTC
>TRBD1|TRBJ2-6|TRBV7-9|once
CASRRPPGQGAEGANVLTF
TGTGCCAGCAGACGACCCCCGGGACAGGGGGCGGAGGGGGCCAACGTCCTGACTTTC
>TRBD2|TRBJ2-7|TRBV11-2|few
CASSLQLAGVREQYF
TGTGCCAGCAGCTTACAACTAGCGGGAGTGAGGGAGCAGTACTTC
>-|TRBJ1-1|TRBV24-1|once
CATSGQGSTEAFF
TGTGCCACCAGTGGCCAGGGATCCACTGAAGCTTTCTTT
>-|TRBJ2-1|TRBV7-3|-
CASSTEPPGLYNEQFF
TGTGCCAGCAGTACCGAACCCCCAGGGCTGTACAATGAGCAGTTCTTC
>TRBD1|TRBJ2-5|TRBV2|once
CASTPDREETQYF
TGTGCCAGCACCCCCGACAGGGAAGAGACCCAGTACTTC
>-|TRBJ1-2|TRBV6-1|-
CASSETLRGGYTF
TGTGCCAGCAGTGAAACCTTACGCGGGGGCTACACCTTC
>-|TRBJ2-7|TRBV28|-
CASSFGIGEPPYEQYF
TGTGCCAGCAGTTTTGGCATCGGGGAGCCACCCTACGAGCAGTACTTC
>TRBD1|TRBJ2-5|TRBV28|-
CASTSPGTGEETQYF
TGTGCCAGCACCTCCCCCGGGACAGGGGAAGAGACCCAGTACTTC
>-|TRBJ1-3|TRBV5-1|once
CASSPGLSVSGNTIYF
TGCGCCAGCAGCCCAGGGCTTTCCGTCTCTGGAAACACCATATATTTT
>-|TRBJ2-1|TRBV27|few
CASSLQGSYNEQFF
TGTGCCAGCAGTTTACAGGGGTCTTACAATGAGCAGTTCTTC
>-|TRBJ2-7|TRBV20-1|-
CSARGLDEQYF
TGCAGTGCTAGAGGGCTAGACGAGCAGTACTTC
>TRBD2|TRBJ2-3|TRBV11-2|once
CASSPFGGARTDTQYF
TGTGCCAGCAGCCCATTCGGGGGGGCCCGCACAGATACGCAGTATTTT
>-|TRBJ1-4|TRBV5-8|-
CASSLGAGGSFNEKLFF
TGTGCCAGCAGCTTGGGCGCGGGGGGCAGCTTCAATGAAAAACTGTTTTTT